What follows are 2 T cell receptor beta chains derived from one specimen sequenced in a study of shared clonotypes between healthy human individuals. Sequenced by immunoSEQ multiplex PCR; TCRdb stores in-frame clones only, minus some. Counted here are about 1 million clones, around 74% occurring once; the ten biggest clones make up approximately 1.5%. What was sequenced was memory CD4+ T cells sorted from blood. Indicated subset: CD45RA-negative fraction. The receptors originated from a man younger than 35 in good health.

J is TRBJ1-6 and V is TRBV5-6; 8 bases line up with TRBD1. This CDR3 has 15 amino acids. Germline V CDR1 and CDR2: SGHDT, YYEEEE. The V gene end was trimmed by 5 bases and the J gene end by 7 bases; junction bases not matched to a gene: 8. The CDR3: CASSSETGANSPLHF. As DNA, the CDR3 is TGTGCCAGCAGTTCAGAGACAGGGGCGAATTCACCCCTCCACTTT.

V gene TRBV15 combines with J gene TRBJ1-5, with D perhaps TRBD1 (5 bases). The CDR3 loop spans 15 amino acids. Germline V gives CDR1 LNHNV, CDR2 YYDKDF (reference sequence). The V end lost 5 bases, the J end lost 8 bases, and 19 bases lay between the germline ends. The CDR3 sequence: CATSVTGTGHKPQHF. DNA for the CDR3: TGTGCCACCAGCGTTACCGGGACCGGGCACAAGCCCCAGCATTTT.